One sample yielded the 7 T cell receptor beta chains listed below, sequenced in a study of cytomegalovirus exposure and HLA in healthy donors. The PCR was carried out with 60 Vbeta primers and 13 Jbeta primers. Clones were sequenced by immunoSEQ multiplex PCR, and TCRdb holds only the in-frame ones, with some missing. The data contain 75,000 to 95,000 clones, more than 55% of them seen just once; the ten biggest clones take up 20% to 25%. The sequencing input was PBMCs. Receptors were obtained from a woman aged 50 to 65 in good health and CMV-seropositive.

The rearrangement joins TRBV30 to TRBJ1-1; 10 bases fit TRBD1. The CDR3 contains 11 residues. Germline lookup yields CDR1 GTSNPN and CDR2 SVGIG (reference sequence). V shed 3 bases, J shed 11 bases, and the junction held 3 bases outside the gene matches. The CDR3 spells CAWRRGQGAFF. DNA of the CDR3: TGTGCCTGGAGAAGGGGACAGGGGGCTTTCTTT.

The chain has TRBV13 and TRBJ2-5, with 13 bases identical to TRBD2. The CDR3 is 15 amino acids. V trimming: 5 bases; J trimming: 5 bases; junction bases outside the gene matches: 5. Germline assignment: CDR1 PRHDT and CDR2 FYEKMQ (reference sequence). For the CDR3, the DNA is TGTGCCAGCAGCGGCGGACTAGCGGGGGAGGAGACCCAGTACTTC. Translating gives CASSGGLAGEETQYF.

The rearrangement joins TRBV14 to TRBJ1-2; D gene ambiguous. Germline lookup yields CDR1 SGHDN and CDR2 FVKESK. V was cut by 1 base and J by 4 bases, with 7 bases left in between. This CDR3 comprises 13 residues. The CDR3 loop is CASSQGRGYGYTF. The CDR3 DNA reads TGTGCCAGCAGCCAAGGTCGGGGCTATGGCTACACCTTC.

This chain joins TRBV4-3 and TRBJ2-4; possibly TRBD1 for D (6 bases). V lost 1 base and J 4 bases, leaving 11 bases between the germline ends. The germline CDR1 and CDR2 sequences are LGHNA and YSLEER. The length of the CDR3 is 15 residues. The DNA for the CDR3 is TGCGCCAGCAGCCAAGCGGAAGGGGGAAAAAACATTCAGTACTTC. Translating it yields CASSQAEGGKNIQYF.

In this sample, this clone turned up a few times. The chain links TRBV2 to TRBJ1-5, with TRBD1 matching 7 bases. Losses at the gene ends were 7 bases for V and 3 bases for J; bases not matched to a gene: 6. Germline V gives CDR1 SNHLY, CDR2 FYNNEI. The CDR3 length is 14 residues. In nucleotides, the CDR3 is TGTGCCAGCAATCGAGGACAGGTCAATCAGCCCCAGCATTTT. Translating it yields CASNRGQVNQPQHF.

V is TRBV28 and J is TRBJ1-2; D may be TRBD1 (5 bases). The CDR3 length is 11 residues. Germline loops: CDR1 MDHEN, CDR2 SYDVKM. V lost 5 bases and J lost 7, with 8 bases in between. CDR3 nucleotides: TGTGCCAGCAGTAAAGGGGTTGGCTACACCTTC. This translates into CASSKGVGYTF.

This rearrangement joins TRBV30 to TRBJ1-4; D remains unclear. The CDR3 contains 15 residues. Trimming took 3 bases from V and 3 from J, leaving 14 bases between them. Germline V gene sequence: CDR1 GTSNPN, CDR2 SVGIG (reference sequence). CDR3 amino acids: CAWRGGTGANEKLFF. The CDR3 region has the DNA TGTGCCTGGAGGGGTGGAACCGGGGCTAATGAAAAACTGTTTTTT.